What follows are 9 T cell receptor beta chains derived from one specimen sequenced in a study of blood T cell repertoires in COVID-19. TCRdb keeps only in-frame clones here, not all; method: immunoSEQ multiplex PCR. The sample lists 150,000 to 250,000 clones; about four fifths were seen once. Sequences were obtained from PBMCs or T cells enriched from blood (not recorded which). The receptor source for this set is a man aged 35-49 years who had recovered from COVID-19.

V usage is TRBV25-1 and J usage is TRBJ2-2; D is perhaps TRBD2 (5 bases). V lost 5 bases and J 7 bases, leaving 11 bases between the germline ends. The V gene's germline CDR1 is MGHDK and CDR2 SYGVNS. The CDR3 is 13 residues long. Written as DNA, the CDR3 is TGTGCCAGCAGTCGAGGGTGGGACGGGGAGCTGTTTTTT. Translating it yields CASSRGWDGELFF.

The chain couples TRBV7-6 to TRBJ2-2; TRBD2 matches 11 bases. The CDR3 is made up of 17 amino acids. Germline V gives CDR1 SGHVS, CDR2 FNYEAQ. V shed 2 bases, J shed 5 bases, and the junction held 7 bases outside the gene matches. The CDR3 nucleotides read TGTGCCAGCAGCTTAAGGCTAGCGGGAGGAGGGACCGGGGAGCTGTTTTTT. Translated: CASSLRLAGGGTGELFF.

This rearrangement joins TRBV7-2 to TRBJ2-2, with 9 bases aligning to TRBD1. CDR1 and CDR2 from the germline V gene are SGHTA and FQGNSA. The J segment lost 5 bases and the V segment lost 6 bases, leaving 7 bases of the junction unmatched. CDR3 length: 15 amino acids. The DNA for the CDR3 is TGTGCCAGCAGTATTCAACAGGGGGCGACCGGGGAGCTGTTTTTT. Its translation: CASSIQQGATGELFF.

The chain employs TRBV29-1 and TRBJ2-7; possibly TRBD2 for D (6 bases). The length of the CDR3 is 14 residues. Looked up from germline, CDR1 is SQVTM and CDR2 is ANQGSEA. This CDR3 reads CSALGYGTSYEQYF. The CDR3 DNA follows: TGCAGTGCCTTAGGTTACGGGACTTCCTACGAGCAGTACTTC.

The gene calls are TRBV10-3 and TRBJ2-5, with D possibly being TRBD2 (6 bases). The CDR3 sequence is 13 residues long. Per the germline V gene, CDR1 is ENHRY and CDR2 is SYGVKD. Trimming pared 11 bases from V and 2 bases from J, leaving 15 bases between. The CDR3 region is CASSGTLQETQYF. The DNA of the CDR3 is TGTGCCTCTTCCGGGACTCTACAAGAGACCCAGTACTTC.

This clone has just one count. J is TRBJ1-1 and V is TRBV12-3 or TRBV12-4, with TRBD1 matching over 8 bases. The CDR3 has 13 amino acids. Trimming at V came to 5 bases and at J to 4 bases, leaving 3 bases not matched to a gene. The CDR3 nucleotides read TGTGCCAGCAGTAAAACAGGGGGCACTGAAGCTTTCTTT. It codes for CASSKTGGTEAFF.

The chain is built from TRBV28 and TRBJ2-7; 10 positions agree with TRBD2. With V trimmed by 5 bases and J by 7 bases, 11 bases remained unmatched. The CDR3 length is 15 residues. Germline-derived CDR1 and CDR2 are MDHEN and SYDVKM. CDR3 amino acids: CASSPTSGSVKEQYF. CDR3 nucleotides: TGTGCCAGCAGTCCGACTAGCGGGTCCGTGAAAGAGCAGTACTTC.

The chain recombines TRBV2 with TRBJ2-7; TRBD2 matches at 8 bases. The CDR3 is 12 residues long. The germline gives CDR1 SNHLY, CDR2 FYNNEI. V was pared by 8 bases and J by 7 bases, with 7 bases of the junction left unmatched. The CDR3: CASGQGLVEQYV. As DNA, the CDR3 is TGTGCCAGCGGTCAGGGACTAGTGGAGCAGTACGTC.

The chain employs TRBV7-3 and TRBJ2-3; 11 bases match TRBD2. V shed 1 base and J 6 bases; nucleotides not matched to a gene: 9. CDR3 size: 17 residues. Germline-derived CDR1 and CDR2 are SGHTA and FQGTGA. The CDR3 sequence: CASSLNDGTSGPDTQYF. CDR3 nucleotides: TGTGCCAGCAGCTTAAACGACGGGACTAGCGGCCCGGATACGCAGTATTTT.